The clone carrying this T cell receptor beta chain was seen a few times. This entry is derived from a study of T cells in Graves' hyperthyroidism and ophthalmopathy. Study context: Peripheral blood draws took place at initial diagnosis, ahead of any treatment.

Amplification yielded TCR beta CDR3 regions, with RNA transcripts as the source. A first-round RT-PCR of the TCR CDR3 used the HTBI primer set. TCRdb recomputed calls from the multiplex PCR reads with MiXCR, one row per CDR3 protein. The table includes more than 500,000 distinct CDR3 sequences, roughly 17% detected once. When ophthalmopathy did not progress within 18 months, Graves' hyperthyroidism was considered stable. A 10 ml volume of fresh peripheral blood provided the PBMCs. Material for sequencing was blood. This clonotype originated in a woman in her twenties or thirties with Graves' hyperthyroidism.

DNA of the CDR3: TGCAGTGCTAGCCCCGCCGGGGAGCTGTTTTTT. Translating it yields CSASPAGELFF. This chain links TRBV20-1 with TRBJ2-2, with D unresolved. V dropped 3 bases and J dropped 6 bases, with 5 bases sitting between them. Germline V gene lookup returns CDR1 DFQATT and CDR2 SNEGSKA (reference sequence). The CDR3 has 11 amino acids.